This TCR beta chain was retrieved from a study of cytomegalovirus exposure and HLA in healthy donors (dated by TCRdb to the late 2010s). About the investigation overall: An earlier analysis of about 530 of the donors reported 276 Gb of sequence data and 95 million to 130 million unique TCR beta sequences obtained from about 180 million T cells. An early release that covered about 600 HLA-typed donors contained around 300 gigabases of sequencing data and tens of millions of unique TCR sequences. Among the roughly 390 genotyped donors, about 83% belonged to the genetic ancestry cluster associated with self-reported Caucasian donors. The aim of the study was to test whether cataloging public T cell receptors could identify signatures of past pathogen exposure. The T cell repertoires of some 670 subjects were profiled by immunosequencing and related to cytomegalovirus serostatus. Besides the first cohort of some 670 subjects, a separate validation cohort made up of 120 different subjects was used. High-throughput TCR immunosequencing, statistical association of individual TCRs with disease status, and machine learning were combined to predict cytomegalovirus infection status. In a later analysis, previously published TCR beta repertoires from several hundred donors were re-analyzed and high-resolution HLA genotyping was added so that TCR occurrence patterns could be studied. Rather than using new phenotypic data, the later analysis identified candidate immune exposures from TCR beta sequences and from how often those sequences occurred across donors. In an earlier analysis of about 590 of the donors, high-throughput TCR beta sequencing was used to judge whether each TCR beta V gene segment behaved as functional or pseudogenic. Donor age, sex, ethnicity and CMV serostatus were compiled alongside the repertoire data. Genome-wide SNP genotypes for about 65% of the roughly 670 donors were used in a later genetic analysis, which treated that subset as a discovery cohort. All discovery cohort repertoires had been generated on a single sequencing platform. HLA typing covered class I and class II loci at four-digit resolution. Typing coverage differed by locus: A, B, C, DRB1 and DQB1 were typed in about 620-630 donors, DQA1 in 500 to 550, DPA1 in some 600, and DPB1 in approximately 450. Roughly 5 DR-DQ haplotypes were handled as single units for association and clustering, since linkage in the cohort was strong. On average, around 240,000 unique TCR beta nucleotide sequences were sequenced per donor among a few hundred genotyped donors of the cohort, with roughly 20% of those sequences being non-productive. General conclusions and limits of the study: The study gave a list of 150 to 200 TCR beta chains associated with cytomegalovirus. Because counts were too low, some 17 rarely observed V segments, including chromosome 9 orphons, were left out of the earlier analysis of 500 to 750 of the donors. It was suggested by the authors that the approach could potentially be generalized to other disease states and immunological phenotypes. The presence/absence analyses assumed that sequencing depth was roughly uniform across donors, and that assumption may not be true. A further reported finding was that TCR beta sequences accurately predicted the HLA-A and HLA-B alleles for most subjects in the first cohort. Compared with the 666-donor mean, donors in an Asian-associated ancestry cluster had fewer N-insertions in productive TCRs, according to a later genetic analysis. In vitro tests confirmed that a few of the cytomegalovirus-associated TCR beta chains recognize cytomegalovirus antigens. Most TCR sequences were seen in very few donors, while some public TCRs were found in many individuals. Most CMV-associated TCR beta chains appeared to be HLA-restricted in a later analysis, and the HLA associations seemed to be driven largely by CMV exposure. At a false discovery rate of 0.05, a later analysis linked about 16,000 TCR beta sequences to specific HLA alleles. This cohort had only TCR beta chains sequenced, and the lack of alpha or paired-chain data limited which features could be detected. In a later genetic analysis, a missense DCLRE1C variant was associated with V-gene and J-gene trimming of TCR beta chains, and the association was replicated in an independent cohort. Correlated functional status among segregating V segments might be attributable to linkage disequilibrium, but an unknown experimental factor could not be ruled out. For the cohort, immune exposure information was limited to CMV serostatus. The 87-base-pair reads could not distinguish some IMGT-functional V segments, including TRBV6-2 and TRBV6-3, so those segments were excluded. A later analysis found that TCR association rates varied across HLA loci, with DRB1 alleles showing the most associated TCRs and HLA-C alleles the fewest. A cluster of highly shared sequence variants was judged likely to be a technical artifact of the sequencing pipeline. Broadly in line with IMGT annotations, most TCR beta V segments showed up in productive rearrangements about 87% or about 30% of the time in an earlier analysis of approximately 600 of the donors. A later analysis reported that several top co-occurrence clusters appeared linked to parvovirus B19, influenza, CMV and Epstein-Barr virus. Because some donors lacked HLA typing at each locus, the association tests relied only on the typed subset. Compared with equally common non-associated chains, HLA-associated TCR beta chains in a later analysis were more clonally expanded and had lower generation probabilities. In both the original and validation cohorts, the classifier was reported to diagnose cytomegalovirus status with high specificity and sensitivity. When HLA alleles, especially DR and DQ, strongly co-occurred, attributing TCR associations to individual alleles was difficult.

The cohort consisted of 600 or so healthy bone marrow donors. At the time of sampling, every cohort member was nominally healthy, though immune exposures that went unrecorded were likely present. The donor was CMV seropositive and belonged to the group of 250 to 300 seropositive cohort members. Each donor provided a peripheral blood sample, and peripheral blood mononuclear cells were used for TCR beta sequencing. Genomic DNA was extracted from the blood cell samples with the Qiagen DNeasy Blood Extraction Kit. Including the terminal cysteine and phenylalanine, the CDR3 comprises 14 residues. Just the 42-base CDR3 DNA is kept, in frame starting at base 1. CDR1 and CDR2 were assigned from the germline V gene (reference sequence) as SEHNR and FQNEAQ. Ends trimmed: V by 5 bases, J by 4 bases; bases unmatched to a gene: 4. Preparation of the library involved the immunoSEQ multiplex PCR assay. For the multiplex PCR, a mixture combining 60 forward primers for TCR Vbeta segments and 13 reverse primers for TCR Jbeta segments was used. A multiplex PCR assay on genomic DNA amplified the CDR3 region of rearranged TCR beta genes. Amplified TCR beta libraries were sequenced as 87-base-pair reads on the Illumina HiSeq System. On the authors' methods: In a later analysis, some 80 million unique TCR beta chains were counted across the roughly 670 repertoires, and around 11 million of these chains were shared by at least two donors. To remove PCR and sequencing errors, raw reads were error-corrected and collapsed into unique sequences using a nearest-neighbor algorithm that merged closely related sequences. CDR3 sequences were aligned to IMGT reference sequences to assign V, D and J gene segments. For a sequence to be retained, a match of at least six nucleotides to both a V gene segment and a J gene segment was required. A rearrangement was called productive if the CDR3 had no stop codons and remained in frame with V and J, and every other rearrangement was called non-productive. Following IMGT convention, CDR3 was defined as the stretch from the second conserved V-encoded cysteine up to the conserved J-encoded phenylalanine. In an earlier analysis of just under 600 of the donors, sequences lacking an unambiguous match to a single V gene segment were excluded. In an earlier analysis of 587 of the donors, V segments were called functional above 56.7% productive rearrangements and were called segregating when the between-donor standard deviation exceeded 5%. A statistical classification framework was developed to diagnose cytomegalovirus status using the catalog of TCR beta chain sequences. In a later analysis, TCR nucleotide sequences were compared against IMGT/GENE-DB human TR gene sequences so that V and J genes could be assigned. The TCRdist pipeline was used in a later analysis to assign CDR3 sequences and most-parsimonious VDJ recombination scenarios. In a later analysis, each TCR beta chain was defined by its CDR3 amino acid sequence together with its V-gene family, and reads without a unique V-gene family were excluded. In a later analysis, fewer than 600 highly shared, low-generation-probability nucleotide sequences were removed to address suspected cross-contamination and a sequencing artifact. A later analysis calculated a clonal expansion index for each public chain from normalized within-repertoire ranks of inferred template counts. In a later analysis, generation probabilities were computed with a VDJ recombination model fitted to out-of-frame rearrangements, and the resulting probabilities were checked against IGoR. A later analysis scored TCR-TCR, TCR-HLA and TCR-CMV co-occurrence with hypergeometric tests, applying a repertoire-size bias correction to TCR pairs. False discovery rates were estimated in a later analysis by permuting HLA or CMV assignments 20 times. In a later analysis, co-occurring TCRs were grouped using DBSCAN, and TCRdist sequence similarity was added for clustering within HLA-allele-positive subsets. For co-occurrence clustering, repertoires with fewer than 30,000 or more than 120,000 public chains were excluded, along with four or five repertoires with anomalous nucleotide sharing. The immuneACCESS repertoire file appears here via TCRdb, limited to in-frame rearrangements. These files lack a portion of the clones; in checked studies, under half of the deficit traces to unresolved V genes, and the cause of the others is not known. V and J calls and clone size come straight from that table; D and trimming were deduced from the DNA. Across this sample there are about 110,000 clones, with over 70% seen only once. Clones ranked in the top ten supply 8.5% to 10% of the sample.

As for this clone: Its antigen is not yet known. The input lacks base qualities; no much larger clone sits a single base away.

This receptor was identified in a woman aged 40 to 50 in good health and CMV-seropositive. Material: PBMCs. This chain joins TRBV7-9 to TRBJ1-1, with 10 bases aligning to TRBD1. The nucleotide sequence is TGTGCCAGCAGCCAAAGGGACAGGGGCACTGAAGCTTTCTTT. This encodes CASSQRDRGTEAFF.